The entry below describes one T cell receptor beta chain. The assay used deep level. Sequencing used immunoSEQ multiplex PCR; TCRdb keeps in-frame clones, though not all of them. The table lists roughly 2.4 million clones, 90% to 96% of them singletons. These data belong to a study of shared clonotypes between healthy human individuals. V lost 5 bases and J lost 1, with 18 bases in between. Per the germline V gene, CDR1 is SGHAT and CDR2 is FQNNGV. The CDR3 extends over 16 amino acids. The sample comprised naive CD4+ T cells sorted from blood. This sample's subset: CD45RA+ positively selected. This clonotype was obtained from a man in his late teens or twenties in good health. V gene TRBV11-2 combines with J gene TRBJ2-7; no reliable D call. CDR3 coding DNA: TGTGCCAGCAGCCTTACGCTGTCGGCGGCGTCCTACGAGCAGTACTTC. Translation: CASSLTLSAASYEQYF.